These 24 T cell receptor beta chains were all obtained from the same sample, sequenced in a study of early T cells in non-severe SARS-CoV-2 infection. TCRdb processed the 5' RACE reads anew with MiXCR; each CDR3 protein has one entry. The table lists about 71,000 distinct CDR3 sequences, about 14% of them singletons. The starting material was whole blood, obtained at baseline. These receptors originate from an adult who was a healthcare worker with PCR-confirmed SARS-CoV-2 infection or an uninfected control (not recorded which).

This clonotype was detected many times. The gene calls are TRBV12-3 or TRBV12-4 and TRBJ2-2; D might be TRBD1 (5 bases). Deletions cut 3 bases from V and 6 bases from J, with 8 bases between. This CDR3 is 13 amino acids long. CDR3 sequence (DNA): TGTGCCAGCAGTTTCCAGGGCGCCGGGGAGCTGTTTTTT. Its translation is CASSFQGAGELFF.

This clonotype has a handful of counts. The rearrangement uses TRBV5-1 and TRBJ1-2; TRBD1 matches at 11 bases. From germline, CDR1 is SGHRS and CDR2 YFSETQ. Losses at the gene ends were 4 bases for V and 5 bases for J; bases not matched to a gene: 4. This CDR3 spans 14 amino acids. The CDR3 loop reads CASSQGTGGYGYTF. Written as DNA, the CDR3 is TGCGCCAGCAGCCAAGGGACAGGGGGATATGGCTACACCTTC.

This clonotype appeared a few times. This chain connects TRBV28 to TRBJ1-6; 7 nucleotides line up with TRBD1. The germline CDR1 and CDR2 sequences are MDHEN and SYDVKM. The J segment lost 0 bases and the V segment lost 2 bases, leaving 10 bases of the junction unmatched. CDR3 size: 19 residues. CDR3 DNA sequence: TGTGCCAGCAGTTTAATGTCAGGGACAGCGAGCTCCTATAATTCACCCCTCCACTTT. It codes for CASSLMSGTASSYNSPLHF.

This clonotype was detected only a few times. The V call is TRBV27, the J call TRBJ2-7, with 7 bases aligning to TRBD1. J lost 2 bases, V lost 3 bases, and 10 bases had no gene match. Germline-derived CDR1 and CDR2 are MNHEY and SMNVEV (reference sequence). CDR3 length: 16 residues. Here the CDR3 reads CASSFSKGQRAYEQYF. DNA of the CDR3: TGTGCCAGCAGTTTTTCGAAGGGACAGCGTGCCTACGAGCAGTACTTC.

This clonotype was picked up many times. The CDR3 nucleotides are TGTGCCAGCAGCTTAGCGCTTTCAGGCCGCTATGGCTACACCTTC. This encodes CASSLALSGRYGYTF. V gene TRBV7-8 combines with J gene TRBJ1-2, with no clear D. V lost 0 bases and J lost 4, with 12 bases in between. Germline V gene lookup returns CDR1 SGHVS and CDR2 FQNEAQ. CDR3 length equals 15 residues.

This clonotype was recorded at least ten times. The V call is TRBV12-5, the J call TRBJ1-1, with D tentatively TRBD1 (6 bases). The CDR3 length is 16 residues. V shed 1 base and J shed 6 bases, with 18 bases lying between them. Per germline, CDR1 LGHNT and CDR2 FRNRAP. This chain's CDR3 is CASGLASGARRAEAFF. The CDR3, as DNA: TGTGCTAGTGGTTTGGCCTCGGGGGCGCGTAGGGCTGAAGCTTTCTTT. Looking up the rest from reference TRBV12-5 and TRBJ1-1 gives the full variable domain: DARVTQTPRHKVTEMGQEVTMRCQPILGHNTVFWYRQTMMQGLELLAYFRNRAPLDDSGMPKDRFSAEMPDATLATLKIQPSEPRDSAVYFCASGLASGARRAEAFFGQGTRLTVV.

This clonotype occurred a few times. This chain links TRBV7-9 with TRBJ2-3; TRBD2 agrees at 10 bases. This CDR3 has 16 residues. CDR1 is SEHNR and CDR2 is FQNEAQ in the germline V gene (reference sequence). Trimming took 2 bases from V and 2 from J; bases not matched to a gene: 4. The CDR3 here is CASSLPLAGATDTQYF. CDR3 DNA sequence: TGTGCCAGCAGCTTACCCCTAGCGGGAGCCACAGATACGCAGTATTTT.

The V and J genes are TRBV7-9 and TRBJ2-3; TRBD1 might be the D (5 bases). The CDR3 length is 12 residues. Germline loops: CDR1 SEHNR, CDR2 FQNEAQ (reference sequence). V lost 5 bases and J 6 bases, leaving 9 bases between the germline ends. The CDR3 DNA sequence: TGTGCCAGCAGCCTGACAGAGGATACGCAGTATTTT. Protein sequence: CASSLTEDTQYF.

This clonotype was counted many times. V usage is TRBV7-9 and J usage is TRBJ1-1, with D unclear. Germline lookup yields CDR1 SEHNR and CDR2 FQNEAQ (reference sequence). V was pared by 5 bases and J by 0 bases, with 10 bases between. This CDR3 comprises 14 residues. In DNA, the CDR3 is TGTGCCAGCAGCGCCAGCTTCATGAACACTGAAGCTTTCTTT. Translated: CASSASFMNTEAFF.

The chain couples TRBV24-1 to TRBJ2-3, with 11 nucleotides matching TRBD1. Germline values: CDR1 KGHDR, CDR2 SFDVKD. V gave up 7 bases and J gave up 5 bases; unmatched junction bases: 4. This CDR3 comprises 14 residues. The CDR3 DNA is TGTGCCACCAGCGGGACAGGGGGGCTAGATACGCAGTATTTT. This encodes CATSGTGGLDTQYF.

This clonotype was observed a few times. The chain carries TRBV28 and TRBJ1-5; no firm D call. CDR1 is MDHEN, CDR2 SYDVKM, per germline. V was pared by 0 bases and J by 0 bases, with 9 bases between. This CDR3 region has 16 residues. The DNA of the CDR3 is TGTGCCAGCAGTTTATGGGCAGTTAATAGCAATCAGCCCCAGCATTTT. This sequence encodes CASSLWAVNSNQPQHF.

This clonotype was found many times. This chain uses TRBV5-4 with TRBJ2-7; D remains unclear. The germline V gene encodes CDR1 SGHNT and CDR2 YYREEE (reference sequence). This CDR3 has 13 amino acids. The V end lost 2 bases, the J end lost 7 bases, and 13 bases lay between the germline ends. CDR3 sequence (DNA): TGTGCCAGCAGCTTCGATCGGATGGGGGAGCAGTACTTC. It codes for CASSFDRMGEQYF.

The CDR3 here is CASTQGLNYNEQFF. The CDR3 DNA is TGTGCCAGCACGCAGGGGTTAAACTACAATGAGCAGTTCTTC. The chain combines TRBV9 with TRBJ2-1, with D perhaps matching TRBD1 (6 bases). There are 14 residues in the CDR3. CDR1 SGDLS and CDR2 YYNGEE come from the germline V gene. Deletions cut 6 bases from V and 3 bases from J, with 13 bases between.

The table lists this clonotype with a few counts. V and J are TRBV12-3 or TRBV12-4 and TRBJ2-1; 13 nucleotides match TRBD2. This CDR3 contains 15 residues. J was trimmed by 6 bases and V by 6 bases; bases with no gene match: 5. CDR3 sequence (DNA): TGTGCCAGCAGGAGGACTAGCGGGAGAGGCAATGAGCAGTTCTTC. It yields the protein CASRRTSGRGNEQFF.

The chain links TRBV11-1 to TRBJ2-7; weak D call: TRBD1 (6 bases). The CDR3 covers 14 residues. The V and J ends lost 3 bases and 0 bases respectively, with 9 bases between them. Germline-derived CDR1 and CDR2 are SGHAT and FQDESV (reference sequence). Here the CDR3 DNA reads TGTGCCAGCAGCTTCCAGGGGTTCTCCTACGAGCAGTACTTC. It yields the protein CASSFQGFSYEQYF.

The rearrangement joins TRBV4-1 to TRBJ2-7; TRBD1 matches at 9 bases. V gave up 0 bases and J gave up 2 bases; unmatched junction bases: 5. The germline V gene encodes CDR1 MGHRA and CDR2 YSYEKL. The CDR3 loop spans 16 amino acids. The CDR3 reads CASSQDSDRGAYEQYF. The CDR3 DNA is TGCGCCAGCAGCCAAGATAGCGACAGGGGGGCCTACGAGCAGTACTTC.

This clonotype was detected a few times. This chain links TRBV5-5 with TRBJ2-3; D is perhaps TRBD1 (5 bases). The ends were cut back, 4 bases at V and 3 bases at J, with 15 bases in the middle. CDR3 length: 15 amino acids. The germline V gene has CDR1 SGHKS and CDR2 YYEKEE (reference sequence). CDR3 protein: CASSPRARRTDTQYF. The CDR3 DNA reads TGTGCCAGCAGCCCCAGGGCCCGACGGACAGATACGCAGTATTTT.

This clonotype was counted between two and nine times. This chain uses TRBV28 with TRBJ2-7; 10 positions match TRBD2. Germline V lookup: CDR1 MDHEN, CDR2 SYDVKM. Trimming at V came to 5 bases and at J to 4 bases, leaving 11 bases not matched to a gene. CDR3 length: 16 amino acids. Written as DNA, the CDR3 is TGTGCCAGCAGTCCCCTCCCTAGCGGGAGTGAGTACGAGCAGTACTTC. Encoded protein: CASSPLPSGSEYEQYF.

This clonotype has only a few counts. The genes are TRBV12-3 or TRBV12-4 and TRBJ2-7, with 15 bases matching TRBD2. Germline trimming cut 2 bases from V and 7 bases from J; bases unmatched to any gene: 12. The CDR3 contains 18 residues. The chain's CDR3 is CASSLRSHGLAGGEEQYF. CDR3 coding DNA: TGTGCCAGCAGTTTAAGGTCCCATGGACTAGCGGGAGGGGAAGAGCAGTACTTC.

The DNA of the CDR3 is TGTGCCAGCAGGCGCCGAGATTTGGGGAACAATGAGCAGTTCTTC. Protein: CASRRRDLGNNEQFF. This chain links TRBV6-5 with TRBJ2-1; no firm D call. The length of the CDR3 is 15 residues. V was pared by 6 bases and J by 5 bases, with 17 bases between. In germline, CDR1 is MNHEY, CDR2 SVGAGI.

This clonotype came up a few times. The rearrangement uses TRBV6-2 or TRBV6-3 and TRBJ2-5; TRBD1 agrees at 8 bases. The CDR3 sequence is 15 residues long. V shed 5 bases and J 1 base; nucleotides not matched to a gene: 6. Per germline, CDR1 MNHEY and CDR2 SVGEGT. The CDR3 region is CASSKTGVPQETQYF. The CDR3 region has the DNA TGTGCCAGCAGTAAGACAGGGGTCCCCCAAGAGACCCAGTACTTC.

In this sample, this clonotype turned up a few times. For the CDR3, the DNA is TGTGCCAGCAGTTTGAGTCAGTCCTGGAATCAGCCCCAGCATTTT. Protein: CASSLSQSWNQPQHF. The chain recombines TRBV27 with TRBJ1-5; D is uncertain. Germline values: CDR1 MNHEY, CDR2 SMNVEV (reference sequence). V lost 3 bases, J lost 4 bases, and 13 bases lay in between. This CDR3 has 15 residues.

V gene TRBV4-1 combines with J gene TRBJ1-2; D call uncertain. Trimming took 1 base from V and 4 from J, leaving 13 bases between them. Germline values: CDR1 MGHRA, CDR2 YSYEKL. CDR3 size: 15 residues. CDR3: CASSQASTVRYGYTF. The CDR3 DNA is TGCGCCAGCAGCCAAGCCTCGACCGTCCGCTATGGCTACACCTTC.

This clonotype came up a few times. The CDR3: CASSQGILNTEAFF. As DNA, the CDR3 is TGCGCCAGCAGCCAAGGAATCCTGAACACTGAAGCTTTCTTT. The chain is built from TRBV4-1 and TRBJ1-1; D gene unclear. The CDR3 is 14 amino acids. In germline, CDR1 is MGHRA, CDR2 YSYEKL. V was pared by 1 base and J by 0 bases, with 6 bases between.